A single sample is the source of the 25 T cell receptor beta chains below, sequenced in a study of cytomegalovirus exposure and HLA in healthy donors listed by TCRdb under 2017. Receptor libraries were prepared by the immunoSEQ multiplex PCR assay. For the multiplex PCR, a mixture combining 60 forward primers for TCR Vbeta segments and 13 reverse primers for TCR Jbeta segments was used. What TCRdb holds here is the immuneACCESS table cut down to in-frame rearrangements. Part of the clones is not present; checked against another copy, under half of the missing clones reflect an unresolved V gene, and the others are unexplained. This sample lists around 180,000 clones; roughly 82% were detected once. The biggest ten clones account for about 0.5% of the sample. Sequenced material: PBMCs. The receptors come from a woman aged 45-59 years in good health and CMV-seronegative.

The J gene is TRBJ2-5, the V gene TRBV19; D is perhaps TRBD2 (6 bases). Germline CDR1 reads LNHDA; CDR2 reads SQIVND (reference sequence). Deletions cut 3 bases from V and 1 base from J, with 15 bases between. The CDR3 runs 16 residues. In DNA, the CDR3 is TGTGCCAGTAGTATCCGCTTTCGGGGACTCCAAGAGACCCAGTACTTC. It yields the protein CASSIRFRGLQETQYF.

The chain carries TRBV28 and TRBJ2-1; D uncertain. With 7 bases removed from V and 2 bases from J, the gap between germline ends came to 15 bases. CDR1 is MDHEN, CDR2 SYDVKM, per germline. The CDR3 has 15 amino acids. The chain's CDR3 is CASTFVGRPYNEQFF. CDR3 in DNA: TGTGCCAGCACCTTTGTCGGCAGGCCCTACAATGAGCAGTTCTTC.

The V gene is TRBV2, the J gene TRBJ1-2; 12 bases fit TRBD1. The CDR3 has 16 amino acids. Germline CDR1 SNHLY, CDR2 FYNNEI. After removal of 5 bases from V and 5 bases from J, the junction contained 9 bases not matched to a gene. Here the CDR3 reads CASSSGTGGEGYGYTF. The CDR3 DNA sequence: TGTGCCAGCAGTTCCGGGACAGGGGGCGAGGGATATGGCTACACCTTC.

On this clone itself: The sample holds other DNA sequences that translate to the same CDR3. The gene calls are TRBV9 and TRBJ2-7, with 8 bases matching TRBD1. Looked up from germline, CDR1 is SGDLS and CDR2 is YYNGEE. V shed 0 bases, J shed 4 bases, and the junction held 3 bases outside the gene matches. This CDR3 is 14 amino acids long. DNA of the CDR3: TGTGCCAGCAGCGTAGGGCAGGGGGCTTACGAGCAGTACTTC. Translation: CASSVGQGAYEQYF.

Here the CDR3 reads CASSQDEATEAFF. Written as DNA, the CDR3 is TGCGCCAGCAGCCAAGATGAGGCGACTGAAGCTTTCTTT. The chain employs TRBV4-1 and TRBJ1-1; no reliable D call. Trimming cost V 0 bases and J 5 bases, with 7 bases left between them. This CDR3 contains 13 residues. The V gene's germline CDR1 is MGHRA and CDR2 YSYEKL.

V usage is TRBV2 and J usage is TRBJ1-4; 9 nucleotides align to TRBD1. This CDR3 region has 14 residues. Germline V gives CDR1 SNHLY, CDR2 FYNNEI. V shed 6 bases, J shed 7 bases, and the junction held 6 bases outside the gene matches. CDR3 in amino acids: CASSEDRGVEKLFF. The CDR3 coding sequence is TGTGCCAGCAGCGAGGACAGGGGAGTTGAAAAACTGTTTTTT. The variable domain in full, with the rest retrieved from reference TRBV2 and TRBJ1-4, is EPEVTQTPSHQVTQMGQEVILRCVPISNHLYFYWYRQILGQKVEFLVSFYNNEISEKSEIFDDQFSVERPDGSNFTLKIRSTKLEDSAMYFCASSEDRGVEKLFFGSGTQLSVL.

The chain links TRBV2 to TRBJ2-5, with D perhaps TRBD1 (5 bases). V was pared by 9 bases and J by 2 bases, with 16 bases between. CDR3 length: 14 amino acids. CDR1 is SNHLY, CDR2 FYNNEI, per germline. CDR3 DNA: TGTGCCAGTCAGACACAGGAGTCGCAAGAGACCCAGTACTTC. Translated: CASQTQESQETQYF.

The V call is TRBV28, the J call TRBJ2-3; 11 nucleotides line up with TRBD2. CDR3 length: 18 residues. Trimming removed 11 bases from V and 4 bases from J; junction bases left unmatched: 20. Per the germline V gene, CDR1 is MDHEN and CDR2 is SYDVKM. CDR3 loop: CAGSGTTGTSGGADTQYF. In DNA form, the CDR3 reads TGTGCCGGTAGCGGGACCACTGGTACTAGCGGGGGTGCAGATACGCAGTATTTT.

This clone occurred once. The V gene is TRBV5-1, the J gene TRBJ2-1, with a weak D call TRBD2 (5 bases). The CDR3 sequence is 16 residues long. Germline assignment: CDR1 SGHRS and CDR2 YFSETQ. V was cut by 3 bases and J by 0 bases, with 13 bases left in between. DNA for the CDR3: TGCGCCAGCAGCTACTCTAGCTCCCTCTCCTACAATGAGCAGTTCTTC. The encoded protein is CASSYSSSLSYNEQFF.

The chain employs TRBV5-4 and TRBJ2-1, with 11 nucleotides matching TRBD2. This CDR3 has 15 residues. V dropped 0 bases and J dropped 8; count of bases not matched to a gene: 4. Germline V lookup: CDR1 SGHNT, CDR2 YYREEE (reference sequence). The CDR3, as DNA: TGTGCCAGCAGCTTGGGGCTAGCGGGAGGAGATGAGCAGTTCTTC. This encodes CASSLGLAGGDEQFF.

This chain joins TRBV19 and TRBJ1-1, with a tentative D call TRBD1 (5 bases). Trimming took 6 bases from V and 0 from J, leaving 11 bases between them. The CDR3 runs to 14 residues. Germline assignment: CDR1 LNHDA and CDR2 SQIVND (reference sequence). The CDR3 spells CASSTPGLNTEAFF. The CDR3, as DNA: TGTGCCAGTAGCACCCCAGGGTTGAACACTGAAGCTTTCTTT.

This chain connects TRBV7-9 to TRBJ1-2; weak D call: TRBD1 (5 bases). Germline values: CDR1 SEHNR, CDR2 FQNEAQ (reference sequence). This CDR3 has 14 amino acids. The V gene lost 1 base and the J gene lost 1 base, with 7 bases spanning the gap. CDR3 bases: TGTGCCAGCAGCTTAGAGGGGAATAACTATGGCTACACCTTC. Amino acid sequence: CASSLEGNNYGYTF.

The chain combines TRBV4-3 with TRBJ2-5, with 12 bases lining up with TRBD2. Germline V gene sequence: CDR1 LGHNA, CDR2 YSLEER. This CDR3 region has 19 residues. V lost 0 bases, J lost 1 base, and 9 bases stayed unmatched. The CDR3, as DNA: TGCGCCAGCAGCCAAGATACACTAGCGGGGGGCAAAATCCAAGAGACCCAGTACTTC. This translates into CASSQDTLAGGKIQETQYF.

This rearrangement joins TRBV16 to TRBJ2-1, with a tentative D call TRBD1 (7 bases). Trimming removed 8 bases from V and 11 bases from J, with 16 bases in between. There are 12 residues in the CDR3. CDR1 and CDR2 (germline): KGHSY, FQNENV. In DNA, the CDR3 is TGTGCCAGCGGGGACAGCGGCGGGAAGCAGTTCTTC. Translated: CASGDSGGKQFF.

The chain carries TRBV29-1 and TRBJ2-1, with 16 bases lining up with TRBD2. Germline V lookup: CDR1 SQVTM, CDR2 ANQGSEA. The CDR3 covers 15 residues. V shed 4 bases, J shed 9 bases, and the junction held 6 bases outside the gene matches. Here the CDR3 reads CSVGGLAGGLSEQFF. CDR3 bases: TGCAGCGTTGGGGGACTAGCGGGAGGGTTGTCTGAGCAGTTCTTC.

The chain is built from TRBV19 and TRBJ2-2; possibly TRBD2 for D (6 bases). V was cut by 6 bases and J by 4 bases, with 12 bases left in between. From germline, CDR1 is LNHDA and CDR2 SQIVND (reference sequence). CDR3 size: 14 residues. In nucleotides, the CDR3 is TGTGCCAGTAGGAGGGACTTTCCCACCGGGGAGCTGTTTTTT. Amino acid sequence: CASRRDFPTGELFF. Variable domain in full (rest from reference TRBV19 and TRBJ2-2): DGGITQSPKYLFRKEGQNVTLSCEQNLNHDAMYWYRQDPGQGLRLIYYSQIVNDFQKGDIAEGYSVSREKKESFPLTVTSAQKNPTAFYLCASRRDFPTGELFFGEGSRLTVL.

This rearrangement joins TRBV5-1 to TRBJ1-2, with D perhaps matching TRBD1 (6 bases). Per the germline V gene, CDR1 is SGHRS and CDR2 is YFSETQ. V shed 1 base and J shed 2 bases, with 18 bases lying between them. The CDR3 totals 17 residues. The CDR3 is CASSLRSQGRTNYGYTF. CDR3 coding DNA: TGCGCCAGCAGCTTGCGTTCACAGGGTCGTACAAACTATGGCTACACCTTC.

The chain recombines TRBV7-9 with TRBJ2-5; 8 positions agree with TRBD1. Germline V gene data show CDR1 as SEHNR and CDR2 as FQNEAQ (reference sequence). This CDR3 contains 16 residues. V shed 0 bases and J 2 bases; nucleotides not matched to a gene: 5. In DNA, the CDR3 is TGTGCCAGCAGCTTAGCGCATCAGGGGGCACAAGAGACCCAGTACTTC. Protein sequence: CASSLAHQGAQETQYF.

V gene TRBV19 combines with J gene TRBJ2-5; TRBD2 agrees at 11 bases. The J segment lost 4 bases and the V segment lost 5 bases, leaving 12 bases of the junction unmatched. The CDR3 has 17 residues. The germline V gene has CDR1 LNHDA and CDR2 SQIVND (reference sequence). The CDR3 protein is CASSAKLAGVLTETQYF. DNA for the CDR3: TGTGCCAGTAGTGCCAAACTAGCGGGAGTGCTAACAGAGACCCAGTACTTC.

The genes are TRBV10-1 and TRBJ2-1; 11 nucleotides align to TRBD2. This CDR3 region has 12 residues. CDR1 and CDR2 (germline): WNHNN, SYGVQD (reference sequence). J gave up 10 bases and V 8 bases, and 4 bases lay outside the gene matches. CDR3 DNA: TGCGCCAGCGGACTAGCGGGTGGCGAGCAGTTCTTC. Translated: CASGLAGGEQFF.

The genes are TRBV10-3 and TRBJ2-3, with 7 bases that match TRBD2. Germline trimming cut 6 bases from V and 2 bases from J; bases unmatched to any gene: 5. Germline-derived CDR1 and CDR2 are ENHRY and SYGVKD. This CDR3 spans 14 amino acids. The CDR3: CAISPGLITDTQYF. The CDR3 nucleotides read TGTGCCATCAGCCCGGGACTAATCACAGATACGCAGTATTTT.

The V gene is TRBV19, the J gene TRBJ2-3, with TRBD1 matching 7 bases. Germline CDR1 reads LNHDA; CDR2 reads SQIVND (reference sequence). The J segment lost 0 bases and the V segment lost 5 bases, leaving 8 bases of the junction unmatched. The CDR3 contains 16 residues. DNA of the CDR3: TGTGCCAGTAGTCCTGGGACAGCAACTAGCACAGATACGCAGTATTTT. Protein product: CASSPGTATSTDTQYF.

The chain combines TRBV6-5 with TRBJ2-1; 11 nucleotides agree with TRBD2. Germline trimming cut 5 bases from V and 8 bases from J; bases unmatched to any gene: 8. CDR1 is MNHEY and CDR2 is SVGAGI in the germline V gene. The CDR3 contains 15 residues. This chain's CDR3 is CASSLLAGEGYEQFF. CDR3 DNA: TGTGCCAGCAGTCTACTAGCGGGGGAAGGCTATGAGCAGTTCTTC.

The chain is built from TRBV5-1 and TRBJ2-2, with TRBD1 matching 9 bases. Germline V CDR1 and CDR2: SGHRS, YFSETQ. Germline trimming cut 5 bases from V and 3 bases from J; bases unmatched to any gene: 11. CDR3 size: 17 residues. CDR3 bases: TGCGCCAGCAGTTTAGACTCGGGACAGGGATACACCGGGGAGCTGTTTTTT. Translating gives CASSLDSGQGYTGELFF.

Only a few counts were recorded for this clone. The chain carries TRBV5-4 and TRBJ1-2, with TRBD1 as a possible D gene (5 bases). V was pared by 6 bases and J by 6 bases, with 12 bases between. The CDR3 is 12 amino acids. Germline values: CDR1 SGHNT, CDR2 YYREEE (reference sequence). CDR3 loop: CASTWGGDGYTF. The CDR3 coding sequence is TGTGCCAGCACCTGGGGGGGGGATGGCTACACCTTC.